Listed below are T cell receptor beta chains from one sample, sequenced in a study of OX40 agonist ivuxolimab in advanced cancers. The protocol was immunoSEQ multiplex PCR, while the TCRdb copy is restricted to in-frame clones and leaves out a portion. The data hold about 46,000 clones, with 89% observed a single time. The sequencing used CD4+ or CD8+ T cells sorted from blood, collected in a trial of the OX40 agonist ivuxolimab. The receptors shown here come from an adult with an advanced solid tumor such as melanoma, head and neck, liver or kidney cancer. Each CDR3 is given with its conserved first and last residue. D genes are given only for firm matches. Where a row states a size, it is once, few, many or the class of an expanded clone; other rows omit it.

V,J,size,D,CDR3,DNA
TRBV27,TRBJ2-3,-,TRBD2,CASSSHFFSGGRTDTQYF,TGTGCCAGCAGTTCCCACTTTTTTAGCGGGGGGCGCACAGATACGCAGTATTTT
TRBV19,TRBJ2-1,-,TRBD1,CASRFRDSSYNEQFF,TGTGCCAGCAGATTCCGGGACAGCTCCTACAATGAGCAGTTCTTC
TRBV6-5,TRBJ2-1,-,-,CASSYGASYHEQFF,TGTGCCAGCAGTTACGGGGCTAGCTATCATGAGCAGTTCTTC
TRBV11-2,TRBJ2-1,-,-,CASSLGGRSDEQFF,TGTGCCAGCAGCTTAGGAGGGAGATCGGATGAGCAGTTCTTC
TRBV29-1,TRBJ2-7,-,TRBD2,CSVEGAGESYEQYF,TGCAGCGTTGAAGGGGCGGGAGAGTCCTACGAGCAGTACTTC
TRBV14,TRBJ2-2,-,-,CASSLTGNTGELFF,TGTGCCAGCAGCCTTACAGGGAACACCGGGGAGCTGTTTTTT
TRBV4-3,TRBJ2-3,-,-,CASSQRETSTDTQYF,TGCGCCAGCAGCCAAAGAGAGACTAGCACAGATACGCAGTATTTT
TRBV9,TRBJ2-3,-,-,CASSVVGRQADTQYF,TGTGCCAGCAGCGTAGTAGGGAGGCAGGCAGATACGCAGTATTTT
TRBV10-3,TRBJ2-7,-,-,CAIRVRDISYEQYF,TGTGCCATCAGAGTCCGGGACATCTCCTACGAGCAGTACTTC
TRBV9,TRBJ1-4,-,TRBD1,CASSPHWTGDRREKLFF,TGTGCCAGCAGCCCCCACTGGACAGGGGATCGGAGGGAAAAACTGTTTTTT
TRBV27,TRBJ2-7,-,TRBD2,CASSLSLRGGSYEQYF,TGTGCCAGCAGTTTATCGCTTCGGGGGGGTTCCTACGAGCAGTACTTC
TRBV6-5,TRBJ1-1,-,-,CASSYSAPAGAEAFF,TGTGCCAGCAGTTATAGCGCCCCCGCTGGGGCTGAAGCTTTCTTT
TRBV10-2,TRBJ2-7,-,-,CASSESVRPYEQYF,TGCGCCAGCAGTGAGTCGGTGCGGCCCTACGAGCAGTACTTC
TRBV6-9,TRBJ1-5,once,-,CASTLMGPQHF,TGTGCCAGTACCCTTATGGGACCCCAGCATTTT
TRBV7-2,TRBJ2-7,-,-,CASSPGFVEQYF,TGTGCCAGCAGCCCGGGGTTTGTCGAGCAGTACTTC
TRBV19,TRBJ1-1,-,-,CASSFQGDTEAFF,TGTGCCAGTAGTTTCCAGGGAGACACTGAAGCTTTCTTT
TRBV27,TRBJ2-3,-,-,CASSLGIVSTQYF,TGTGCCAGCAGTTTGGGGATCGTCAGTACGCAGTATTTT
TRBV27,TRBJ1-5,-,-,CATGLVRGYQPQHF,TGTGCCACCGGCCTAGTTAGGGGGTATCAGCCCCAGCATTTT